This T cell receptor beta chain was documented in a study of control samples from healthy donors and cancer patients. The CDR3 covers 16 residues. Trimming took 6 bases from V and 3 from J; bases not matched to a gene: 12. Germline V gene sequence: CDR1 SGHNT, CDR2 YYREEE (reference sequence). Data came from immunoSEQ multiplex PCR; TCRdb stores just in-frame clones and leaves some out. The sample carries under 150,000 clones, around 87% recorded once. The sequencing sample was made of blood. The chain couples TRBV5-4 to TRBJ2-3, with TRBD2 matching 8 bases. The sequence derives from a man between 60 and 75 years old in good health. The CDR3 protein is CASIVSGAFSTDTQYF. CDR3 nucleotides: TGTGCCAGCATCGTTAGCGGGGCATTTTCGACAGATACGCAGTATTTT.